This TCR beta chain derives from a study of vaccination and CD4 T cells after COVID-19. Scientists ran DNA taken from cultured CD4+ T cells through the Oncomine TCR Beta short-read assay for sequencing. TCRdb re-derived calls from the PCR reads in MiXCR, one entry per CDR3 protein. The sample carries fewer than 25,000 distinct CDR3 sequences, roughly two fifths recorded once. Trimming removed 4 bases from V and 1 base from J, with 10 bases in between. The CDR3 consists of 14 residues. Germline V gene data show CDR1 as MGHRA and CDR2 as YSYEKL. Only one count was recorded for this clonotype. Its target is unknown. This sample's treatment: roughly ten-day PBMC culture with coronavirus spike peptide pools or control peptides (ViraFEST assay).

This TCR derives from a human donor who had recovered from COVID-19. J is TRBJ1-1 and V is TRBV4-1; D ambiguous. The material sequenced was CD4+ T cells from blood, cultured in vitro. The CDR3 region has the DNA TGCGCCAGCAGCCTCCGGCAGCCGAACACTGAAGCTTTCTTT. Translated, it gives CASSLRQPNTEAFF.